Presented here are 21 T cell receptor beta chains from one specimen sequenced in a study of blood T cell repertoires in COVID-19. Data came from immunoSEQ multiplex PCR; TCRdb stores just in-frame clones and leaves some out. The repertoire holds some 110,000 clones, with about 74% as singletons. The sequencing sample was made of peripheral blood. Every receptor here comes from a man aged 80 or over with COVID-19, enrolled during active disease.

This chain connects TRBV9 to TRBJ2-5; D is unresolved. Trimming cost V 1 base and J 7 bases, with 17 bases left between them. Germline V lookup: CDR1 SGDLS, CDR2 YYNGEE. This CDR3 contains 15 residues. DNA of the CDR3: TGTGCCAGCAGCGTACGATACGGTTCTGGTGGGACCCAGTACTTC. This sequence encodes CASSVRYGSGGTQYF.

This chain connects TRBV2 to TRBJ1-2; 9 bases are shared with TRBD1. CDR3 length: 15 residues. With V trimmed by 6 bases and J by 4 bases, 9 bases remained unmatched. In germline, CDR1 is SNHLY, CDR2 FYNNEI. The DNA of the CDR3 is TGTGCCAGCAGGGACCCGACAGGGGGTCCCTATGGCTACACCTTC. Translating gives CASRDPTGGPYGYTF. Looking up the rest from reference TRBV2 and TRBJ1-2 gives the full variable domain: EPEVTQTPSHQVTQMGQEVILRCVPISNHLYFYWYRQILGQKVEFLVSFYNNEISEKSEIFDDQFSVERPDGSNFTLKIRSTKLEDSAMYFCASRDPTGGPYGYTFGSGTRLTVV.

The V gene is TRBV6-6, the J gene TRBJ1-2, with TRBD1 identical over 7 bases. The V segment lost 2 bases and the J segment 6 bases; nucleotides outside the gene matches: 6. The CDR3 spans 14 residues. The germline gives CDR1 MNHNY, CDR2 SVGAGI (reference sequence). The CDR3 protein is CASSYAETGNGYTF. CDR3 bases: TGTGCCAGCAGTTACGCCGAGACAGGGAATGGCTACACCTTC.

The chain links TRBV28 to TRBJ2-3; 14 nucleotides line up with TRBD2. V lost 5 bases, J lost 3 bases, and 4 bases stayed unmatched. Germline loops: CDR1 MDHEN, CDR2 SYDVKM. This CDR3 spans 16 amino acids. CDR3 sequence: CASSLGTSGRTDTQYF. Written as DNA, the CDR3 is TGTGCCAGCAGTCTCGGGACTAGCGGGAGAACAGATACGCAGTATTTT.

This chain's CDR3 is CASSLNTGGPSPLHF. The CDR3 DNA is TGTGCCAGCAGCTTAAATACAGGGGGCCCTTCACCCCTCCACTTT. This chain connects TRBV7-8 to TRBJ1-6; 9 bases map to TRBD1. Germline V lookup: CDR1 SGHVS, CDR2 FQNEAQ. J was trimmed by 9 bases and V by 2 bases; bases with no gene match: 5. The CDR3 loop spans 15 amino acids.

In DNA, the CDR3 is TGTGCCAGCAGCTTGGCTCAGCAAGAGACCCAGTACTTC. It yields the protein CASSLAQQETQYF. The chain uses TRBV5-4 and TRBJ2-5; no clear D. The CDR3 contains 13 residues. Germline values: CDR1 SGHNT, CDR2 YYREEE (reference sequence). V was shortened by 0 bases and J by 2 bases, with 5 bases between the two germline ends.

This clone has a single count. This rearrangement joins TRBV2 to TRBJ2-2; 10 bases map to TRBD1. Trimming removed 8 bases from V and 7 bases from J; junction bases left unmatched: 13. This CDR3 contains 16 residues. Per germline, CDR1 SNHLY and CDR2 FYNNEI. The CDR3 DNA reads as TGTGCCAGCGTTGCTGACAGGGGGCGAAGTGTCGGGGAGCTGTTTTTT. Translating it yields CASVADRGRSVGELFF.

This chain connects TRBV18 to TRBJ2-3; D gene ambiguous. Trimming shortened V by 6 bases and J by 2 bases, and 15 bases separated the two germline ends. Germline CDR1 and CDR2: KGHSH and LQKENI. CDR3 length: 15 amino acids. The DNA for the CDR3 is TGTGCCAGCTCCCGCGCTTTCGATGTCACAGATACGCAGTATTTT. Its translation: CASSRAFDVTDTQYF.

This chain connects TRBV18 to TRBJ2-1; a possible D gene is TRBD1 (5 bases). Trimming stripped 6 bases from V and 2 bases from J, with 11 bases between. This CDR3 spans 14 amino acids. The V gene's germline CDR1 is KGHSH and CDR2 LQKENI. CDR3 bases: TGTGCCAGCTCGACAGCCACCCCCTACAATGAGCAGTTCTTC. Amino acid sequence: CASSTATPYNEQFF.

The J gene is TRBJ2-5, the V gene TRBV5-1; TRBD1 agrees at 8 bases. Germline CDR1 and CDR2: SGHRS and YFSETQ. The trim removed 0 bases at V and 3 bases at J, leaving 1 base unmatched. The CDR3 extends over 14 amino acids. CDR3 in amino acids: CASSLAGGKETQYF. The DNA for the CDR3 is TGCGCCAGCAGCTTGGCAGGGGGCAAAGAGACCCAGTACTTC.

Of note for this clone: Other DNA sequences in this specimen translate into the identical CDR3. The gene calls are TRBV7-3 and TRBJ2-6, with a tentative D call TRBD2 (5 bases). CDR1 and CDR2 (germline): SGHTA, FQGTGA. Trimming shortened V by 4 bases and J by 4 bases, and 8 bases separated the two germline ends. This CDR3 contains 14 residues. The DNA for the CDR3 is TGTGCCAGCAGCTCCCCGGGAGGGGCCAACGTCCTGACTTTC. Its protein product is CASSSPGGANVLTF.

The V call is TRBV28, the J call TRBJ2-1; D may be TRBD1 (7 bases). From germline, CDR1 is MDHEN and CDR2 SYDVKM. The V end was cut by 6 bases, the J end by 1 base, with 10 bases between. The CDR3 contains 14 residues. CDR3 nucleotides: TGTGCCAGCAGCTCAGGGGGGTCCTACAATGAGCAGTTCTTC. Translated, it gives CASSSGGSYNEQFF. Variable domain in full (rest from reference TRBV28 and TRBJ2-1): DVKVTQSSRYLVKRTGEKVFLECVQDMDHENMFWYRQDPGLGLRLIYFSYDVKMKEKGDIPEGYSVSREKKERFSLILESASTNQTSMYLCASSSGGSYNEQFFGPGTRLTVL.

This clone was counted a few times. The V and J genes are TRBV19 and TRBJ2-7; 7 bases map to TRBD1. V shed 8 bases and J 3 bases; nucleotides not matched to a gene: 10. CDR1 LNHDA and CDR2 SQIVND come from the germline V gene (reference sequence). The CDR3 is made up of 14 amino acids. For the CDR3, the DNA is TGTGCCAGTGCTGTGTCAGGGGGTATCTACGAGCAGTACTTC. Protein product: CASAVSGGIYEQYF.

The chain joins TRBV19 to TRBJ1-1; 7 bases map to TRBD1. CDR3 length equals 13 residues. Germline CDR1 LNHDA, CDR2 SQIVND (reference sequence). Trimming removed 7 bases from V and 2 bases from J; junction bases left unmatched: 4. The CDR3 nucleotides read TGTGCCAGTAAGAACAGGGGTAACACTGAAGCTTTCTTT. Amino acid sequence: CASKNRGNTEAFF.

The chain links TRBV30 to TRBJ2-1; maybe TRBD2 (6 bases). CDR3 length equals 10 residues. V lost 5 bases to trimming and J lost 13 bases, with 12 bases between them. Germline lookup yields CDR1 GTSNPN and CDR2 SVGIG (reference sequence). The CDR3 nucleotides read TGTGCCTGGGCCGGGACTCAACAGTTCTTC. Encoded protein: CAWAGTQQFF.

This clone came up a few times. V usage is TRBV2 and J usage is TRBJ1-6, with 8 bases matching TRBD1. The CDR3 runs to 14 residues. Germline V lookup: CDR1 SNHLY, CDR2 FYNNEI. Losses at the gene ends were 6 bases for V and 7 bases for J; bases not matched to a gene: 5. The CDR3 is CASSVDRGNSPLHF. CDR3 nucleotide sequence: TGTGCCAGCAGCGTAGACAGGGGAAATTCACCCCTCCACTTT.

The DNA of the CDR3 is TGCAGCGTTGAGGGCGGGGCCCCGGGGGAAAAACTGTTTTTT. It encodes CSVEGGAPGEKLFF. The V gene is TRBV29-1, the J gene TRBJ1-4, with D perhaps matching TRBD1 (5 bases). Between the trimmed V and J ends, which lost 3 bases and 8 bases, there was a span of 16 bases. The V gene's germline CDR1 is SQVTM and CDR2 ANQGSEA. The CDR3 contains 14 residues.

This chain joins TRBV7-8 and TRBJ1-4, with a tentative D call TRBD1 (5 bases). This CDR3 has 15 amino acids. Trimming took off 2 bases at V and 0 bases at J, with 7 bases between the two ends. From germline, CDR1 is SGHVS and CDR2 FQNEAQ. CDR3 sequence (DNA): TGTGCCAGCAGCTTAACAGGTGCAACTAATGAAAAACTGTTTTTT. Residues: CASSLTGATNEKLFF. Filled out from reference TRBV7-8 and TRBJ1-4, the complete variable domain reads GAGVSQSPRYKVAKRGQDVALRCDPISGHVSLFWYQQALGQGPEFLTYFQNEAQLDKSGLPSDRFFAERPEGSVSTLKIQRTQQEDSAVYLCASSLTGATNEKLFFGSGTQLSVL.

V gene TRBV7-3 combines with J gene TRBJ2-1, with a weak D call TRBD1 (6 bases). The CDR3 runs 13 residues. Germline CDR1 and CDR2: SGHTA and FQGTGA. Between the trimmed V and J ends, which lost 1 base and 10 bases, there was a span of 11 bases. CDR3 DNA: TGTGCCAGCAGCTTAAACAGGGATGGAGAGCAGTTCTTC. The encoded protein is CASSLNRDGEQFF.

The chain joins TRBV12-3 or TRBV12-4 to TRBJ2-1; no clear D gene. The CDR3 is 13 residues long. The V end lost 2 bases, the J end lost 5 bases, and 7 bases lay between the germline ends. This CDR3 reads CASSLNIHNEQFF. The DNA of the CDR3 is TGTGCCAGCAGTTTAAACATTCACAATGAGCAGTTCTTC.

The chain employs TRBV4-1 and TRBJ1-3; no clear D. From germline, CDR1 is MGHRA and CDR2 YSYEKL. The CDR3 runs to 18 residues. Trimming pared 0 bases from V and 0 bases from J, leaving 15 bases between. The CDR3 loop is CASSQETTLRGSGNTIYF. The CDR3 DNA sequence: TGCGCCAGCAGCCAAGAAACGACCTTACGAGGCTCTGGAAACACCATATATTTT.